This is a list of T cell receptor beta chains from one sample in a study of cytomegalovirus exposure and HLA in healthy donors. The table came from immunoSEQ multiplex PCR; TCRdb's copy has only in-frame clones and leaves some out. The data contain around 100,000 clones, 74% of them singletons. The sample comprised PBMCs. These receptors were obtained from a man aged 45-60 years in good health and CMV-seropositive. CDR3s include the opening cysteine and the closing phenylalanine or tryptophan. A D gene is named only where the DNA matches it firmly. Where a row states a size, it is once, few, many or the class of an expanded clone; other rows omit it.

d_gene,abundance,v_gene,j_gene,CDR3nt,CDR3aa
-,-,TRBV5-1,TRBJ1-6,TGCGCCAGCAGCTTGCTTTGGCAGGGTGGCAATTCACCCCTCCACTTT,CASSLLWQGGNSPLHF
TRBD1,-,TRBV6-6,TRBJ1-2,TGTGCCAGCACCTTGGACAGGGACTATGGCTACACCTTC,CASTLDRDYGYTF
-,-,TRBV11-2,TRBJ1-3,TGTGCCAGCAGCTTAGACCACCGGGACACGGTGGTAGGCACCATATATTTT,CASSLDHRDTVVGTIYF
-,few,TRBV7-2,TRBJ1-2,TGTGCCAGCAGCTTAAGGCGGGATGGCTACACCTTC,CASSLRRDGYTF
TRBD1,-,TRBV6-1,TRBJ1-6,TGTGCCAGCAGGCAACAGGGGGCAAATTCACCCCTCCACTTT,CASRQQGANSPLHF
TRBD2,-,TRBV7-3,TRBJ2-1,TGTGCCAGCAGCTCCCATAGCGGGGGCACCTACAATGAGCAGTTCTTC,CASSSHSGGTYNEQFF
-,-,TRBV6-5,TRBJ1-5,TGTGCCAGCAGCCCCCGGGGACATAGCAATCAGCCCCAGCATTTT,CASSPRGHSNQPQHF
-,-,TRBV6-7,TRBJ2-6,TGTGCCAGCAGTTACTCCGGGACAGCGGGCTCTGGGGCCAACGTCCTGACTTTC,CASSYSGTAGSGANVLTF
-,-,TRBV4-1,TRBJ1-1,TGCGCCAGCAGCGATAAACAGGGCGGGGAAGCTTTCTTT,CASSDKQGGEAFF
TRBD2,-,TRBV4-2,TRBJ2-2,TGTGCCAGCAGCGAGGGACTAGCGGTTAACACCGGGGAGCTGTTTTTT,CASSEGLAVNTGELFF
-,-,TRBV6-1,TRBJ2-5,TGTGCCATTTCAAATCCCCCAGTCCAAGAGACCCAGTACTTC,CAISNPPVQETQYF
-,-,TRBV9,TRBJ2-1,TGTGCCAGCGCATTGGGGGCAGGTGTGTACAATGAGCAGTTCTTC,CASALGAGVYNEQFF
TRBD1,-,TRBV5-1,TRBJ1-4,TGCGCCAGCAGCCACGACAGGGCTACTAATGAAAAACTGTTTTTT,CASSHDRATNEKLFF
-,-,TRBV6-5,TRBJ1-1,TGTGCCAGCAGATCAGGACGGGGGAACACTGAAGCTTTCTTT,CASRSGRGNTEAFF
-,once,TRBV13,TRBJ2-1,TGTGCCAGCAGCTTGGCTAGGTTCAATGAGCAGTTCTTC,CASSLARFNEQFF
-,-,TRBV10-3,TRBJ2-1,TGTGCCATCAGTAACAAACGGGATGAGCAGTTCTTC,CAISNKRDEQFF
TRBD2,-,TRBV27,TRBJ2-1,TGTGCCAGCAGTTCTGGGACTAGCGGATACAATGAGCAGTTCTTC,CASSSGTSGYNEQFF
-,few,TRBV29-1,TRBJ2-5,TGCAGCGTTGGACGGCAGGGAGAGACCCAGTACTTC,CSVGRQGETQYF
TRBD2,-,TRBV6-5,TRBJ2-1,TGTGCCAGCAGTCTCAGACTAGCCGCCTACAATGAGCAGTTCTTC,CASSLRLAAYNEQFF
-,-,TRBV9,TRBJ1-4,TGTGCCAGCAGCCTAGAGGGGTCAGGGACTAATGAAAAACTGTTTTTT,CASSLEGSGTNEKLFF
TRBD1,few,TRBV30,TRBJ1-5,TGTGCCTGGAGTTTAGGGACAGGTCAGCCCCAGCATTTT,CAWSLGTGQPQHF
-,-,TRBV10-2,TRBJ2-2,TGCGCCAGCAGCACCCTATTTACGAACACCGGGGAGCTGTTTTTT,CASSTLFTNTGELFF
TRBD1,few,TRBV6-5,TRBJ2-3,TGTGCCACTGGAGACAGGGAAGATACGCAGTATTTT,CATGDREDTQYF
-,-,TRBV5-6,TRBJ1-2,TGTGCCAGCAGACCGTGGGGGGTAGGCTATGGCTACACCTTC,CASRPWGVGYGYTF
-,once,TRBV2,TRBJ2-3,TGTGCCAGCAGTGCCCAGACAGATACGCAGTATTTT,CASSAQTDTQYF
-,-,TRBV4-1,TRBJ2-5,TGCGCCAGCAGCCGATCGGACGGGGAATTAGAGACCCAGTACTTC,CASSRSDGELETQYF
TRBD2,few,TRBV7-2,TRBJ2-2,TGTGCCAGCAGCTTAGACGGGGGGGCTTCCCGGGAGCTGTTTTTT,CASSLDGGASRELFF
-,once,TRBV5-1,TRBJ2-7,TGCGCCAGCAGCTTGGGGGACATCCTGAGCTCCTACGAGCAGTACTTC,CASSLGDILSSYEQYF
-,few,TRBV12-5,TRBJ2-6,TGTGCTAGTTCCCGTAGTGGGGCCAACGTCCTGACTTTC,CASSRSGANVLTF
TRBD1,-,TRBV6-6,TRBJ1-2,TGTGCCAGCAGTTGGGACCGGGACAGGGTATTATATGGCTACACCTTC,CASSWDRDRVLYGYTF
TRBD1,once,TRBV7-2,TRBJ1-2,TGTGCCAGCAGCTTAGGACAGGGCGGCTATGGCTACACCTTC,CASSLGQGGYGYTF
-,-,TRBV27,TRBJ1-6,TGTGCCAGCAGTTGGGACTTTAATTCACCCCTCCACTTT,CASSWDFNSPLHF
TRBD2,-,TRBV11-2,TRBJ2-1,TGTGCCAGCAAAAGACCGGGCGGGAGAAAGAATGAGCAGTTCTTC,CASKRPGGRKNEQFF
-,-,TRBV6-1,TRBJ2-5,TGTGCCAGCAGTGAAGAGGGGCAGACAGCCCAGTACTTC,CASSEEGQTAQYF
-,-,TRBV10-2,TRBJ1-1,TGCGCCAGCCCGCCCCGGGTAGAGGGTCACACTGAAGCTTTCTTT,CASPPRVEGHTEAFF
-,-,TRBV5-1,TRBJ1-1,TGCGCCAGCAGCTTCCGAGGACAGATGAACGCTGAAGCTTTCTTT,CASSFRGQMNAEAFF
TRBD1,-,TRBV15,TRBJ1-2,TGTGCCACCAGCAGCGACAGGGTGGGCTATGGCTACACCTTC,CATSSDRVGYGYTF